This passage covers 28 T cell receptor beta chains from one sample sequenced in a study of cytomegalovirus exposure and HLA in healthy donors. A multiplex PCR was run with 60 Vbeta primers and 13 Jbeta primers. Only in-frame clones appear in the TCRdb table, and some are missing; sequencing was by immunoSEQ multiplex PCR. The sample includes 60,000 to 70,000 clones, about 73% of them seen just once. Sequencing used PBMCs. The source of these receptors is a woman aged 25-40 years in good health and CMV-seronegative.

The chain uses TRBV11-2 and TRBJ2-1; the match to TRBD2 covers 11 bases. After removal of 0 bases from V and 0 bases from J, the junction contained 7 bases not matched to a gene. Germline-derived CDR1 and CDR2 are SGHAT and FQNNGV. CDR3 length: 19 amino acids. The CDR3 nucleotides are TGTGCCAGCAGCTTAGACGCTAGCGGGGGGACCCGCTCCTACAATGAGCAGTTCTTC. This encodes CASSLDASGGTRSYNEQFF.

The CDR3 DNA reads as TGTGCCAGCAGCGGCAGGCAGAACACTGAAGCTTTCTTT. Encoded protein: CASSGRQNTEAFF. V and J are TRBV5-5 and TRBJ1-1, with no clear D. The CDR3 consists of 13 residues. Per the germline V gene, CDR1 is SGHKS and CDR2 is YYEKEE (reference sequence). V lost 4 bases and J lost 1, with 8 bases in between.

This clone was detected a few times. The CDR3 DNA sequence: TGTGCCAGCAGCCCGGCCGGCGGTTATAGCAATCAGCCCCAGCATTTT. Translating gives CASSPAGGYSNQPQHF. The chain uses TRBV28 and TRBJ1-5; the D is unclear. The CDR3 runs to 16 residues. The ends were cut back, 6 bases at V and 0 bases at J, with 15 bases in the middle. CDR1 MDHEN and CDR2 SYDVKM come from the germline V gene.

This clone was recorded a few times. The J gene is TRBJ1-4, the V gene TRBV4-2; D possibly corresponds to TRBD1 (6 bases). Germline V gene sequence: CDR1 LGHNA, CDR2 YNFKEQ. This CDR3 is built from 16 residues. Trimming stripped 1 base from V and 3 bases from J, with 12 bases between. The CDR3 nucleotides read TGTGCCAGCAGCCAAGCTCGGGAGGGGGCTAATGAAAAACTGTTTTTT. Translation gives CASSQAREGANEKLFF.

This clone was observed a handful of times. This chain uses TRBV4-2 with TRBJ2-7; 8 bases match TRBD1. The CDR3 consists of 17 residues. CDR1 is LGHNA and CDR2 is YNFKEQ in the germline V gene. J lost 4 bases, V lost 0 bases, and 11 bases had no gene match. CDR3 coding DNA: TGTGCCAGCAGCCAAGAGGGTGAGGGACAGGCCGTTTACGAGCAGTACTTC. This encodes CASSQEGEGQAVYEQYF.

There are a few counts of this clone. The chain employs TRBV19 and TRBJ2-3, with 8 bases identical to TRBD2. The CDR3 totals 15 residues. J gave up 6 bases and V 6 bases, and 11 bases lay outside the gene matches. Per the germline V gene, CDR1 is LNHDA and CDR2 is SQIVND (reference sequence). CDR3 sequence: CASSTGGAWGDTQYF. CDR3 sequence (DNA): TGTGCCAGTAGCACCGGGGGGGCCTGGGGCGATACGCAGTATTTT.

This clone has only a few counts. This chain links TRBV5-1 with TRBJ2-7; 9 nucleotides align to TRBD1. The germline V gene encodes CDR1 SGHRS and CDR2 YFSETQ. V was clipped by 3 bases and J by 6 bases; unmatched bases: 7. The length of the CDR3 is 14 residues. The DNA for the CDR3 is TGCGCCAGCAGCTCACGGACAGGGGATCGCGAGCAGTACTTC. Translation gives CASSSRTGDREQYF.

Details on this clone: Other DNA sequences of this sample code for an identical CDR3. V gene TRBV30 combines with J gene TRBJ1-1; D gene uncertain. CDR1 and CDR2 (germline): GTSNPN, SVGIG (reference sequence). V was pared by 2 bases and J by 4 bases, with 5 bases between. The CDR3 covers 11 residues. Here the CDR3 reads CAWSRATEAFF. CDR3 nucleotides: TGTGCCTGGAGTAGAGCCACTGAAGCTTTCTTT.

V and J are TRBV2 and TRBJ1-5; the match to TRBD1 covers 8 bases. Looked up from germline, CDR1 is SNHLY and CDR2 is FYNNEI. CDR3 length equals 15 residues. Unmatched junction bases numbered 6, after V lost 7 bases and J lost 1 base. CDR3: CASTPQGASNQPQHF. In DNA form, the CDR3 reads TGTGCCAGCACCCCCCAGGGGGCGAGCAATCAGCCCCAGCATTTT.

The rearrangement joins TRBV6-1 to TRBJ1-2; D may be TRBD1 (6 bases). Looked up from germline, CDR1 is MNHNS and CDR2 is SASEGT. This CDR3 comprises 15 residues. V was shortened by 5 bases and J by 3 bases, with 16 bases between the two germline ends. This chain's CDR3 is CASSMRQASYYGYTF. In DNA, the CDR3 is TGTGCCAGCAGTATGCGACAGGCGTCGTACTATGGCTACACCTTC.

The chain carries TRBV30 and TRBJ2-1, with a weak D call TRBD1 (6 bases). This CDR3 contains 14 residues. V was pared by 1 base and J by 2 bases, with 9 bases between. CDR1 and CDR2 from the germline V gene are GTSNPN and SVGIG (reference sequence). The CDR3 bases are TGTGCCTGGAGTGCAGGGGCTACCTACAATGAGCAGTTCTTC. Protein: CAWSAGATYNEQFF. Full variable domain (missing parts from reference TRBV30 and TRBJ2-1): SQTIHQWPATLVQPVGSPLSLECTVEGTSNPNLYWYRQAAGRGLQLLFYSVGIGQISSEVPQNLSASRPQDRQFILSSKKLLLSDSGFYLCAWSAGATYNEQFFGPGTRLTVL.

V usage is TRBV7-9 and J usage is TRBJ1-4; TRBD1 might be the D (5 bases). Per the germline V gene, CDR1 is SEHNR and CDR2 is FQNEAQ (reference sequence). The CDR3 sequence is 14 residues long. With 3 bases removed from V and 4 bases from J, the gap between germline ends came to 9 bases. The DNA for the CDR3 is TGTGCCAGCAGCTTGCGGGGCAATAATGAAAAACTGTTTTTT. It specifies CASSLRGNNEKLFF.

The chain uses TRBV5-8 and TRBJ1-1; tentative D call: TRBD1 (6 bases). CDR3 length: 16 residues. Germline V lookup: CDR1 SGHTS, CDR2 YDEGEE. Trimming left V 4 bases short and J 3 bases short, with 19 bases between. CDR3 nucleotides: TGTGCCAGCAGCCCACGGACACAGGGTAGGCACACTGAAGCTTTCTTT. It is translated as CASSPRTQGRHTEAFF.

This chain connects TRBV29-1 to TRBJ2-7; tentative D call: TRBD1 (6 bases). V lost 7 bases to trimming and J lost 2 bases, with 12 bases between them. This CDR3 is built from 12 residues. Germline CDR1 SQVTM, CDR2 ANQGSEA. The CDR3 protein is CSGGQSAYEQYF. The CDR3 DNA reads as TGCAGCGGTGGACAGTCGGCCTACGAGCAGTACTTC.

This chain links TRBV7-9 with TRBJ2-3; a weak D match, TRBD1 (5 bases). The germline V gene has CDR1 SEHNR and CDR2 FQNEAQ (reference sequence). V gave up 4 bases and J gave up 4 bases, with 18 bases separating them. This CDR3 has 16 residues. The CDR3 DNA reads TGTGCCAGCAGCTCGAATAGGGGCTCCACCCCAGATACGCAGTATTTT. Translation gives CASSSNRGSTPDTQYF.

The chain joins TRBV30 to TRBJ2-7, with D possibly being TRBD2 (6 bases). The CDR3 runs 14 residues. Trimming removed 2 bases at V and 6 bases at J, with 17 bases between. CDR1 and CDR2 (germline): GTSNPN, SVGIG (reference sequence). The CDR3 DNA is TGTGCCTGGAGTACGGGCAGGACTACTGGCGAGCAGTACTTC. This translates into CAWSTGRTTGEQYF. The full variable domain, rest sourced from reference TRBV30 and TRBJ2-7, is SQTIHQWPATLVQPVGSPLSLECTVEGTSNPNLYWYRQAAGRGLQLLFYSVGIGQISSEVPQNLSASRPQDRQFILSSKKLLLSDSGFYLCAWSTGRTTGEQYFGPGTRLTVT.

Written as DNA, the CDR3 is TGTGCCAGCACCGGACAGGGTGGGTATGGCTACACCTTC. Protein sequence: CASTGQGGYGYTF. The rearrangement uses TRBV2 and TRBJ1-2; 8 bases line up with TRBD1. The CDR3 sequence is 13 residues long. Trimming cost V 7 bases and J 5 bases; bases outside gene matches: 6. CDR1 is SNHLY, CDR2 FYNNEI, per germline. Complete variable domain (other parts from reference TRBV2 and TRBJ1-2): EPEVTQTPSHQVTQMGQEVILRCVPISNHLYFYWYRQILGQKVEFLVSFYNNEISEKSEIFDDQFSVERPDGSNFTLKIRSTKLEDSAMYFCASTGQGGYGYTFGSGTRLTVV.

This chain links TRBV7-2 with TRBJ2-1; 16 positions match TRBD2. The germline V gene encodes CDR1 SGHTA and CDR2 FQGNSA. V trimming: 3 bases; J trimming: 6 bases; junction bases outside the gene matches: 5. There are 17 residues in the CDR3. This CDR3 reads CASSLTGTSGGANEQFF. Here the CDR3 DNA reads TGTGCCAGCAGCTTGACCGGGACTAGCGGGGGGGCCAATGAGCAGTTCTTC.

CDR3 nucleotides: TGTGCCAGCAGCACGACAGGAAGCTCCTACGAGCAGTACTTC. Protein product: CASSTTGSSYEQYF. The rearrangement links TRBV21-1 to TRBJ2-7; the table's D call TRBD1 went unverified against the DNA. TRBV21-1 is recorded as a pseudogene. This CDR3 is 14 amino acids long.

Only a few counts were recorded for this clone. This chain connects TRBV2 to TRBJ2-2; D may be TRBD2 (5 bases). V was clipped by 4 bases and J by 6 bases, with 9 bases between them. The CDR3 has 13 amino acids. Germline V gives CDR1 SNHLY, CDR2 FYNNEI. CDR3 loop: CASSVMRAGELFF. DNA for the CDR3: TGTGCCAGCAGTGTAATGCGGGCCGGGGAGCTGTTTTTT.

This clone appeared once. J is TRBJ2-5 and V is TRBV6-5; TRBD1 aligns across 7 bases. CDR3 length equals 15 residues. The trim removed 2 bases at V and 5 bases at J, leaving 8 bases unmatched. Germline CDR1 and CDR2: MNHEY and SVGAGI. Written as DNA, the CDR3 is TGTGCCAGCAGTTACACAGGGGATCTTGGGGAGACCCAGTACTTC. It specifies CASSYTGDLGETQYF.

This chain uses TRBV6-5 with TRBJ2-1, with 9 bases that match TRBD2. CDR1 is MNHEY and CDR2 is SVGAGI in the germline V gene. Unmatched junction bases numbered 7, after V lost 6 bases and J lost 4 bases. The CDR3 loop spans 15 amino acids. CDR3 DNA sequence: TGTGCCAGCAGCCCACTAGCGGGCGAATACAATGAGCAGTTCTTC. Residues: CASSPLAGEYNEQFF.

V and J are TRBV7-2 and TRBJ1-2; D not certain. The V and J ends lost 5 bases and 3 bases respectively, with 10 bases between them. Germline loops: CDR1 SGHTA, CDR2 FQGNSA. There are 13 residues in the CDR3. The chain's CDR3 is CASSPEAYYGYTF. CDR3 nucleotides: TGTGCCAGCAGCCCAGAGGCTTACTATGGCTACACCTTC.

The chain recombines TRBV7-2 with TRBJ1-4; TRBD1 might be the D (5 bases). Trimming shortened V by 4 bases and J by 4 bases, and 13 bases separated the two germline ends. Germline CDR1 SGHTA, CDR2 FQGNSA. This CDR3 comprises 15 residues. The DNA for the CDR3 is TGTGCCAGCAGCTCCGGGGGTGAGGGTAATGAAAAACTGTTTTTT. It specifies CASSSGGEGNEKLFF.

This clone was seen more than once but under ten times. The J gene is TRBJ1-1, the V gene TRBV6-6; the match to TRBD1 covers 8 bases. V was pared by 7 bases and J by 1 base, with 5 bases of the junction left unmatched. Germline values: CDR1 MNHNY, CDR2 SVGAGI (reference sequence). The length of the CDR3 is 14 residues. The DNA for the CDR3 is TGTGCCAGCACCTGGACAGGGCCGAACACTGAAGCTTTCTTT. The encoded protein is CASTWTGPNTEAFF.

V gene TRBV7-8 combines with J gene TRBJ1-2; D unclear. Trimming removed 2 bases from V and 8 bases from J, with 9 bases in between. Germline CDR1 reads SGHVS; CDR2 reads FQNEAQ. The length of the CDR3 is 12 residues. The CDR3 is CASSLIGKGYTF. Written as DNA, the CDR3 is TGTGCCAGCAGCTTAATCGGGAAGGGCTACACCTTC.

The V call is TRBV5-4, the J call TRBJ1-2; perhaps TRBD1 as D (6 bases). Germline lookup yields CDR1 SGHNT and CDR2 YYREEE (reference sequence). CDR3 length: 14 amino acids. The V gene lost 0 bases and the J gene lost 2 bases, with 8 bases spanning the gap. Here the CDR3 reads CASSLGQVNYGYTF. CDR3 DNA sequence: TGTGCCAGCAGCTTGGGACAGGTGAACTATGGCTACACCTTC.

The chain couples TRBV6-5 to TRBJ1-4, with TRBD1 matching over 8 bases. The CDR3 runs 15 residues. After removal of 0 bases from V and 5 bases from J, the junction contained 2 bases not matched to a gene. The germline gives CDR1 MNHEY, CDR2 SVGAGI. In DNA, the CDR3 is TGTGCCAGCAGTTACTCTTCAGGGGGCAATGAAAAACTGTTTTTT. This gives the protein CASSYSSGGNEKLFF.